These 18 T cell receptor beta chains share one sample of origin, sequenced in a study of cytomegalovirus exposure and HLA in healthy donors (dated by TCRdb to 2016 to 2017). The library was produced with the immunoSEQ multiplex PCR assay. A mixture of 60 forward primers for TCR Vbeta segments and 13 reverse primers for TCR Jbeta segments was used in the multiplex PCR. TCRdb limited this immuneACCESS table to in-frame rearrangements with V and J called. A share of clones is missing; checked studies link under half to unresolved V genes, and the rest is unexplained. The data table for this sample lists tens of thousands of clones. The ten largest clones represent 0.58% of the sample. Sequenced sample: PBMCs. These receptors all stem from a man aged 45 to 65 in good health and CMV-seronegative.

The chain uses TRBV29-1 and TRBJ2-1, with 10 bases lining up with TRBD2. Germline assignment: CDR1 SQVTM and CDR2 ANQGSEA. The J segment lost 8 bases and the V segment lost 6 bases, leaving 10 bases of the junction unmatched. The CDR3 spans 14 residues. In DNA form, the CDR3 reads TGCAGCGTCGTAAGCGGGGGGGCTCCCCATGAGCAGTTCTTC. Protein product: CSVVSGGAPHEQFF.

This sequence joins TRBV29-1 and TRBJ1-4; unclear D gene. The CDR3 length is 13 residues. V lost 3 bases to trimming and J lost 2 bases, with 7 bases between them. Per germline, CDR1 SQVTM and CDR2 ANQGSEA. This CDR3 reads CSVDSGTNEKLFF. As DNA, the CDR3 is TGCAGCGTTGATTCGGGGACTAATGAAAAACTGTTTTTT.

On this clone itself: Other DNA sequences in the same sample also yield this CDR3. V and J are TRBV19 and TRBJ2-3; 11 bases line up with TRBD2. CDR1 is LNHDA and CDR2 is SQIVND in the germline V gene (reference sequence). The CDR3 has 20 residues. V was pared by 0 bases and J by 6 bases, with 17 bases of the junction left unmatched. In nucleotides, the CDR3 is TGTGCCAGTAGTATAGATCACGTTCGGCTAGCGGGGGGATACCGGGATACGCAGTATTTT. Protein: CASSIDHVRLAGGYRDTQYF. Full variable domain (missing parts from reference TRBV19 and TRBJ2-3): DGGITQSPKYLFRKEGQNVTLSCEQNLNHDAMYWYRQDPGQGLRLIYYSQIVNDFQKGDIAEGYSVSREKKESFPLTVTSAQKNPTAFYLCASSIDHVRLAGGYRDTQYFGPGTRLTVL.

The CDR3 is CASSLAGGLSGNTIYF. The CDR3 DNA sequence: TGTGCCAGCAGTTTAGCAGGGGGGCTCTCTGGAAACACCATATATTTT. This chain links TRBV6-5 with TRBJ1-3; 7 bases line up with TRBD1. The V gene end was trimmed by 4 bases and the J gene end by 0 bases; junction bases not matched to a gene: 6. The CDR3 has 16 amino acids. Per germline, CDR1 MNHEY and CDR2 SVGAGI.

This rearrangement joins TRBV19 to TRBJ1-4; 8 bases are a match to TRBD1. Germline V gene data show CDR1 as LNHDA and CDR2 as SQIVND (reference sequence). J lost 7 bases, V lost 7 bases, and 8 bases had no gene match. This CDR3 is built from 14 residues. The CDR3 bases are TGTGCCAGTACCAATCAGGGGGCGACTGAAAAACTGTTTTTT. As protein: CASTNQGATEKLFF. Full variable domain (rest looked up from reference TRBV19 and TRBJ1-4): DGGITQSPKYLFRKEGQNVTLSCEQNLNHDAMYWYRQDPGQGLRLIYYSQIVNDFQKGDIAEGYSVSREKKESFPLTVTSAQKNPTAFYLCASTNQGATEKLFFGSGTQLSVL.

The chain uses TRBV18 and TRBJ1-1; 10 positions match TRBD1. J gave up 3 bases and V 3 bases, and 4 bases lay outside the gene matches. Looked up from germline, CDR1 is KGHSH and CDR2 is LQKENI. The CDR3 runs to 15 residues. The CDR3 region is CASSPGQGWYTEAFF. CDR3 in DNA: TGTGCCAGCTCACCGGGACAGGGGTGGTACACTGAAGCTTTCTTT.

The genes are TRBV7-9 and TRBJ1-4; D is perhaps TRBD1 (5 bases). Germline V gene lookup returns CDR1 SEHNR and CDR2 FQNEAQ (reference sequence). CDR3 length: 15 amino acids. Trimming removed 5 bases at V and 2 bases at J, with 12 bases between. The CDR3 DNA reads TGTGCCAGCAGCCCACAGGAGGGGACTAATGAAAAACTGTTTTTT. Protein product: CASSPQEGTNEKLFF.

The chain links TRBV7-3 to TRBJ1-6, with D unclear. This CDR3 has 17 amino acids. V shed 5 bases and J shed 2 bases, with 16 bases lying between them. Germline CDR1 reads SGHTA; CDR2 reads FQGTGA. This chain's CDR3 is CASSLRPLGAYNSPLHF. In nucleotides, the CDR3 is TGTGCCAGCAGCCTCCGTCCCCTAGGAGCCTATAATTCACCCCTCCACTTT.

The chain is built from TRBV27 and TRBJ1-3; TRBD1 agrees at 9 bases. CDR1 is MNHEY, CDR2 SMNVEV, per germline (reference sequence). With V trimmed by 5 bases and J by 4 bases, 3 bases remained unmatched. The CDR3 runs to 14 residues. CDR3 in amino acids: CASSRQGGGNTIYF. CDR3 bases: TGTGCCAGCAGTCGACAGGGGGGGGGAAACACCATATATTTT.

CDR3 protein: CAITRESGGNYGYTF. The CDR3 DNA reads TGTGCCATCACCCGGGAATCAGGGGGCAACTATGGCTACACCTTC. The chain uses TRBV10-3 and TRBJ1-2, with 8 bases matching TRBD1. Per germline, CDR1 ENHRY and CDR2 SYGVKD. J lost 2 bases, V lost 7 bases, and 9 bases had no gene match. The CDR3 is made up of 15 amino acids.

The chain links TRBV18 to TRBJ2-7, with 8 bases matching TRBD1. V trimming: 3 bases; J trimming: 4 bases; junction bases outside the gene matches: 5. CDR3 length equals 14 residues. Germline V lookup: CDR1 KGHSH, CDR2 LQKENI. CDR3 coding DNA: TGTGCCAGCTCACCCGACAGGGGTGGGTACGAGCAGTACTTC. Protein sequence: CASSPDRGGYEQYF.

The chain combines TRBV5-1 with TRBJ2-5; D call uncertain. The V gene lost 1 base and the J gene lost 3 bases, with 10 bases spanning the gap. CDR3 length: 14 amino acids. Germline lookup yields CDR1 SGHRS and CDR2 YFSETQ. CDR3 in amino acids: CASSLFEAEETQYF. CDR3 bases: TGCGCCAGCAGCTTGTTCGAGGCGGAAGAGACCCAGTACTTC.

This sequence joins TRBV15 and TRBJ1-2, with D hard to call. Germline CDR1 is LNHNV and CDR2 is YYDKDF (reference sequence). V lost 0 bases, J lost 0 bases, and 17 bases lay in between. This CDR3 comprises 18 residues. CDR3 DNA sequence: TGTGCCACCAGCAGAGATCGACTAACGGCACCAGCTAACTATGGCTACACCTTC. Amino acid sequence: CATSRDRLTAPANYGYTF.

J is TRBJ2-1 and V is TRBV9, with D perhaps TRBD1 (6 bases). Trimming removed 5 bases at V and 7 bases at J, with 10 bases between. The germline gives CDR1 SGDLS, CDR2 YYNGEE. The CDR3 extends over 12 amino acids. In nucleotides, the CDR3 is TGTGCCAGCAGTTTCAGGGGAAATGAGCAGTTCTTC. Protein: CASSFRGNEQFF.

In the case of this clone: It is likely a read error, because the conserved phenylalanine at the end of the CDR3 is missing. The rearrangement links TRBV6-5 to TRBJ1-2, with TRBD1 matching 7 bases. Trimming removed 6 bases from V and 7 bases from J; junction bases left unmatched: 11. Germline V gene lookup returns CDR1 MNHEY and CDR2 SVGAGI. There are 14 residues in the CDR3. The CDR3 DNA reads TGTGCCAGCAGACATAACAGGGGTTTAGGTGGCTACACCCTC. This gives the protein CASRHNRGLGGYTL.

The rearrangement joins TRBV2 to TRBJ2-3; a weak D match, TRBD1 (5 bases). CDR1 is SNHLY, CDR2 FYNNEI, per germline. The V gene lost 2 bases and the J gene lost 3 bases, with 12 bases spanning the gap. This CDR3 spans 15 amino acids. CDR3 amino acids: CASSEQGQGTDTQYF. The DNA of the CDR3 is TGTGCCAGCAGTGAACAGGGCCAGGGAACAGATACGCAGTATTTT.

The V and J genes are TRBV7-8 and TRBJ2-1, with 7 bases identical to TRBD2. This CDR3 region has 15 residues. The junction had 10 bases not matched to a gene; V was cut back by 6 bases and J by 5 bases. Germline-derived CDR1 and CDR2 are SGHVS and FQNEAQ. The CDR3: CASRSGGGVDNEQFF. The CDR3, as DNA: TGTGCCAGCAGGTCCGGGGGAGGGGTCGACAATGAGCAGTTCTTC.

This chain connects TRBV9 to TRBJ2-1; possible D gene TRBD1, 5 bases. The CDR3 length is 14 residues. Deletions cut 3 bases from V and 8 bases from J, with 15 bases between. Germline V CDR1 and CDR2: SGDLS, YYNGEE. CDR3 nucleotide sequence: TGTGCCAGCAGCGCTCAAGGGGCGGTGGATGAGCAGTTCTTC. Translation gives CASSAQGAVDEQFF.